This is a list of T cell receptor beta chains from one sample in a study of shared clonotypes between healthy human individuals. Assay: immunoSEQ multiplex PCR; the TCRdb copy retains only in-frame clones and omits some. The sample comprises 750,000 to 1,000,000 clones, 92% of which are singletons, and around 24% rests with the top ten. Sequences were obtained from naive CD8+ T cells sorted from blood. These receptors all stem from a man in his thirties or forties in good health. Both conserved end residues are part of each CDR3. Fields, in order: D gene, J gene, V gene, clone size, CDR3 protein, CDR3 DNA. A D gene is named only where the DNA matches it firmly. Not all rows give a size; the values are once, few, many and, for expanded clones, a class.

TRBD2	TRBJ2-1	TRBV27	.	CASSPIAGGLNEQFF	TGTGCCAGCAGTCCAATAGCGGGAGGGCTCAATGAGCAGTTCTTC
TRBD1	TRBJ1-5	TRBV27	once	CASSSNRGAQPQHF	TGTGCCAGCAGTTCCAACAGGGGTGCTCAGCCCCAGCATTTT
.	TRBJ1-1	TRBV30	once	CAWRDLNTEAFF	TGTGCCTGGAGGGATCTGAACACTGAAGCTTTCTTT
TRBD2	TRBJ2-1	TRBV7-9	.	CASSPRGGGPGEQFF	TGTGCCAGCAGCCCCCGGGGGGGAGGGCCAGGGGAGCAGTTCTTC
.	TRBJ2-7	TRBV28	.	CASSPPTQEQYF	TGTGCCAGCAGTCCCCCTACGCAGGAGCAGTACTTC
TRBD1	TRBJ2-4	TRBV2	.	CASSGRGQGEVKNIQYF	TGTGCCAGCAGCGGAAGGGGACAGGGTGAGGTCAAAAACATTCAGTACTTC
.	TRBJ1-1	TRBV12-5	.	CASGLGGNTEAFF	TGTGCTAGTGGCCTAGGGGGGAACACTGAAGCTTTCTTT
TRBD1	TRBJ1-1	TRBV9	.	CASSVGTRGGTAEAFF	TGTGCCAGCAGCGTAGGGACAAGAGGGGGCACCGCTGAAGCTTTCTTT
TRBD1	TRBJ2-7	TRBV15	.	CATSRSDRGLGSYEQYF	TGTGCCACCAGCAGATCCGACAGGGGGCTAGGCTCCTACGAGCAGTACTTC
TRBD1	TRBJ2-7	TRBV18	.	CASSPGQYSYEQYF	TGTGCCAGCTCCCCGGGACAGTACTCCTACGAGCAGTACTTC
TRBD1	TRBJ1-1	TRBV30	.	CAWNPGQGGTEAFF	TGTGCCTGGAACCCGGGACAGGGGGGCACTGAAGCTTTCTTT
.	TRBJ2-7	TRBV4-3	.	CASSQEWTRENEQYF	TGCGCCAGCAGCCAAGAATGGACCCGAGAGAACGAGCAGTACTTC
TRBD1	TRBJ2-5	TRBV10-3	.	CAISDERGTGGAETQYF	TGTGCCATCAGTGATGAACGAGGGACAGGGGGCGCGGAGACCCAGTACTTC
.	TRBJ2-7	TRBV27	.	CASSPGAGGSYEQYF	TGTGCCAGCAGTCCCGGAGCGGGTGGGTCCTACGAGCAGTACTTC
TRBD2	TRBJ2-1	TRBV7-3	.	CASSFQLAGDLNEQFF	TGTGCCAGCAGCTTTCAACTAGCGGGAGACCTCAATGAGCAGTTCTTC
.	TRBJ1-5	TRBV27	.	CASSPGLFNQPQHF	TGTGCCAGCAGCCCGGGACTCTTCAATCAGCCCCAGCATTTT
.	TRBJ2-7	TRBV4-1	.	CASSQEKGRAYEQYF	TGCGCCAGCAGCCAAGAAAAAGGCAGGGCCTACGAGCAGTACTTC
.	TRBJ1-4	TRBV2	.	CASSRTPVMEKLFF	TGTGCCAGCAGTCGGACCCCGGTCATGGAAAAACTGTTTTTT